Given below is one TCR beta chain in context. What it recognizes is unknown. The sample originates from a study of cytomegalovirus exposure and HLA in healthy donors. Overall study findings and caveats: 150 to 200 TCR beta chains were listed as cytomegalovirus-associated. A previous analysis found most TCR beta V segments productive roughly 90% or roughly 30% of the time. Reportedly, TCR beta sequences accurately predicted HLA-A and HLA-B alleles in most subjects.

The PCR ran on 60 Vbeta and 13 Jbeta primers. Original data processing: As a later analysis found, there were 60 million to 90 million unique TCR beta chains, of which roughly 11 million were shared. Using immunoSEQ multiplex PCR, the repertoire was profiled, and TCRdb retains in-frame clones only, with some absent. V and J calls and clone size are as listed in that table; D and trimming were resolved from the DNA. Among around 150,000 clones listed, 84% were seen once. This receptor was obtained from a man younger than 30 in good health and CMV-seronegative. Sequencing used PBMCs.

The CDR3 sequence is CASSLRAGVAGANVLTF. CDR3 DNA: TGTGCCAGCAGTTTAAGGGCAGGGGTAGCCGGGGCCAACGTCCTGACTTTC. This rearrangement joins TRBV28 to TRBJ2-6; D is perhaps TRBD1 (6 bases). Germline V lookup: CDR1 MDHEN, CDR2 SYDVKM. Trimming took off 2 bases at V and 4 bases at J, with 15 bases between the two ends. The CDR3 totals 17 residues.